This entry features one T cell receptor beta chain sequence. The CDR3 is made up of 15 amino acids. Germline V lookup: CDR1 SNHLY, CDR2 FYNNEI. V lost 6 bases, J lost 5 bases, and 10 bases stayed unmatched. This entry is derived from a study of shared clonotypes between healthy human individuals. Sequencing used immunoSEQ multiplex PCR; TCRdb keeps in-frame clones, though not all of them. The sample contains about 230,000 clones, 60% to 70% of which appear only once. The chain is built from TRBV2 and TRBJ2-3; 8 nucleotides align to TRBD2. Sequencing used memory CD4+ T cells sorted from blood. Subset given: CD45RA-negative fraction. The TCR was taken from a man aged 25-40 years in good health. The CDR3 DNA is TGTGCCAGCAGGAACAGCGGGAGCGGTGGAGATACGCAGTATTTT. Translating gives CASRNSGSGGDTQYF.